A selection of T cell receptor beta chains follows, all from one sample in a study of PD-1 blockade in classical Hodgkin lymphoma. Using immunoSEQ multiplex PCR, the repertoire was profiled, and TCRdb retains in-frame clones only, with some absent. This sample yields roughly 48,000 clones, of which approximately 86% are seen a single time; approximately 6.5% belongs to the top ten. The sample was peripheral blood mononuclear cells (PBMCs), taken before the fourth cycle of nivolumab. The source of these receptors is a human donor with classical Hodgkin lymphoma. Each CDR3 is given with its conserved first and last residue. D genes are given only for firm matches. Rows give clone size only sometimes, using once, few, many, or a class for an expanded clone.

CDR3: CASSVENPHYEQYF; DNA: TGTGCCAGTAGTGTAGAAAATCCCCACTACGAGCAGTACTTC; J: TRBJ2-7; V: TRBV19; size: .; D: .
CDR3: CASSDPTSAETQYF; DNA: TGTGCCAGCAGTGACCCGACTAGCGCAGAGACCCAGTACTTC; J: TRBJ2-5; V: TRBV6-6; size: .; D: TRBD2
CDR3: CASRRTSFSDTQYF; DNA: TGTGCCAGCAGACGGACTAGTTTTTCAGATACGCAGTATTTT; J: TRBJ2-3; V: TRBV27; size: .; D: TRBD2
CDR3: CASSEGTAATNEKLFF; DNA: TGTGCCAGCAGCGAAGGGACGGCAGCAACTAATGAAAAACTGTTTTTT; J: TRBJ1-4; V: TRBV9; size: .; D: .
CDR3: CASSYQFRGETQYF; DNA: TGTGCCAGCAGTTACCAATTCAGGGGGGAGACCCAGTACTTC; J: TRBJ2-5; V: TRBV6-5; size: .; D: TRBD1
CDR3: CASSLELRGGSNQPQHF; DNA: TGTGCCAGCAGCTTAGAACTGCGAGGGGGTAGCAATCAGCCCCAGCATTTT; J: TRBJ1-5; V: TRBV7-9; size: .; D: .
CDR3: CASSLGQDYYSNQPQHF; DNA: TGTGCCAGCAGTTTAGGGCAGGACTACTATAGCAATCAGCCCCAGCATTTT; J: TRBJ1-5; V: TRBV28; size: .; D: .
CDR3: CASSQPGRGGGEQFF; DNA: TGCGCCAGCAGCCAGCCGGGGAGGGGGGGTGGTGAGCAGTTCTTC; J: TRBJ2-1; V: TRBV4-1; size: .; D: .
CDR3: CASSLGGQGATGNTIYF; DNA: TGTGCCAGCAGCTTGGGTGGGCAGGGGGCTACTGGAAACACCATATATTTT; J: TRBJ1-3; V: TRBV5-6; size: once; D: TRBD1
CDR3: CASRRRAGPSTDTQYF; DNA: TGTGCCAGCAGGAGAAGAGCGGGGCCAAGCACAGATACGCAGTATTTT; J: TRBJ2-3; V: TRBV6-6; size: .; D: TRBD2
CDR3: CASSQGGQEETQYF; DNA: TGTGCCAGCAGCCAAGGGGGTCAGGAGGAGACCCAGTACTTC; J: TRBJ2-5; V: TRBV7-2; size: .; D: .
CDR3: CASSSSQGAHGYTF; DNA: TGTGCCAGCAGTTCATCACAGGGGGCGCATGGCTACACCTTC; J: TRBJ1-2; V: TRBV27; size: .; D: TRBD1
CDR3: CSVLEGQNSNQPQHF; DNA: TGCAGCGTCCTCGAGGGACAGAATAGCAATCAGCCCCAGCATTTT; J: TRBJ1-5; V: TRBV29-1; size: .; D: TRBD1
CDR3: CASSYLVYNEQFF; DNA: TGTGCCAGCAGCTACCTAGTTTACAATGAGCAGTTCTTC; J: TRBJ2-1; V: TRBV5-4; size: .; D: .
CDR3: CSVRDRGGSGYYGYTF; DNA: TGCAGCGTTCGGGACAGGGGGGGAAGTGGATACTATGGCTACACCTTC; J: TRBJ1-2; V: TRBV29-1; size: .; D: TRBD1